This TCR beta chain originates from a study of cytomegalovirus exposure and HLA in healthy donors. Study background: A preliminary data release comprised roughly 80 million unique TCRs obtained from HLA-typed donors. Study conclusions and caveats: It is likely that the observed cluster of highly shared sequence variants was a sequencing artifact. In a later analysis, a genetic analysis reported fewer productive-TCR N-insertions in an Asian-associated ancestry cluster than the cohort average.

Remarks on this clone: What it binds is unknown.

This PCR relied on a set of 60 Vbeta primers and 13 Jbeta primers. The repertoire was sequenced with immunoSEQ multiplex PCR; TCRdb's copy has only in-frame clones and lacks some. The table has about 200,000 clones, over 65% seen once. Trimming took 1 base from V and 2 from J, leaving 8 bases between them. The germline gives CDR1 KGHSH, CDR2 LQKENI. CDR3 length equals 14 residues. This receptor was taken from a boy between 2 and 15 years old in good health and CMV-seronegative. Sequencing used PBMCs. V is TRBV18 and J is TRBJ2-5, with TRBD1 as a possible D gene (6 bases). In DNA form, the CDR3 reads TGTGCCAGCTCACCACTCGGACAGCAAGAGACCCAGTACTTC. Its translation is CASSPLGQQETQYF.